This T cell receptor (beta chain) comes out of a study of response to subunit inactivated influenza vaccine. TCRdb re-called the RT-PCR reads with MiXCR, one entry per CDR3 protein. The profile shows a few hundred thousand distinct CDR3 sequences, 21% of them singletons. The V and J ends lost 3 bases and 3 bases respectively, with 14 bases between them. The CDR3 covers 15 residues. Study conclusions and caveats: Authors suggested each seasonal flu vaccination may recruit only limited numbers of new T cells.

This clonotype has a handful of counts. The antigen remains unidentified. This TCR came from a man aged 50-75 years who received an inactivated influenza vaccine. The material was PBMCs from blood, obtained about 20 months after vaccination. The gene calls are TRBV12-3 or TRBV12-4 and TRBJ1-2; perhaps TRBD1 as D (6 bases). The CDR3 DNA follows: TGTGCCAGCAGTTTGGCGTTGGGGGCCCACTATGGCTACACCTTC. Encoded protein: CASSLALGAHYGYTF.